This TCR beta chain appears in the sequencing data of a study of blood T cell repertoires in COVID-19. This CDR3 contains 14 residues. Trimming pared 3 bases from V and 1 base from J, leaving 10 bases between. Per germline, CDR1 LNHDA and CDR2 SQIVND (reference sequence). Here immunoSEQ multiplex PCR was the method, and the copy in TCRdb shows in-frame clones only, minus some. The sample has about 280,000 clones; 86% are singletons. The chain employs TRBV19 and TRBJ2-7, with D unclear. Sample: peripheral blood. This clonotype was sampled from a woman in her thirties who had recovered from COVID-19. The CDR3 DNA follows: TGTGCCAGTAGTATCAACTTCCCTTCCTACGAGCAGTACTTC. This sequence encodes CASSINFPSYEQYF.